This T cell receptor (beta chain) was documented in a study of T cell repertoires in cytomegalovirus infection. Study background: Public TCR beta signatures indicated both CMV infection and matching HLA type. Overall study findings and caveats: Dominant in the ex vivo response were TCR beta clonotypes restricted by HLA-C and specific for CMV. Summed frequency of shared TCR beta families picked out CMV carriers who also had the relevant HLA.

TCRdb reanalysed the reads using MiXCR and keeps one entry per CDR3 protein. The table shows around 740,000 distinct CDR3 sequences, with 35% to 45% occurring only once. Trimming took off 5 bases at V and 6 bases at J, with 13 bases between the two ends. The CDR3 contains 13 residues. The germline gives CDR1 SGHVS, CDR2 FQNEAQ. About this clonotype itself: Its antigen remains unidentified.

The TCR was taken from a human donor in good health (CMV status not recorded). Some clones in this sample may be carry-over from other donors' samples. V is TRBV7-8 and J is TRBJ1-2; no clear D. The sequencing sample was made of PBMCs. CDR3 region: CASSPKGVDGYTF. In nucleotides, the CDR3 is TGTGCCAGCAGCCCGAAGGGAGTTGATGGCTACACCTTC.